This TCR beta chain was recorded in a study of beta chain features in type 1 diabetes. Findings and limits, study-wide: Cells with high TCR expression could be over-represented by cDNA sequencing. Amplification by PCR could prefer shorter templates, with the same effect in patients and controls. Any HLA type influence on TCRB rearrangement was left unresolved here. Shorter TCRB CDR3s, moderately but significantly so, marked every one of the four CD4+ subsets in Type 1 diabetes patients.

As every portion of the isolated RNA was reverse transcribed, the sequencing read expressed TCRB transcripts. Profiling relied on immunoSEQ multiplex PCR, and the TCRdb table lists in-frame clones only, not all of them. The table records roughly 240,000 clones, around an eighth of them present only once. Losses at the gene ends were 6 bases for V and 4 bases for J; bases not matched to a gene: 7. Germline lookup yields CDR1 SQVTM and CDR2 ANQGSEA. This CDR3 spans 13 amino acids. Remarks on this clone: Antigen specificity is unknown.

The sequencing input was naive CD4+ T cells from blood. This chain connects TRBV29-1 to TRBJ1-2, with 8 bases lining up with TRBD1. This TCR was sampled from a woman aged 40 to 50 in good health. The CDR3 here is CSVEDRETYGYTF. DNA of the CDR3: TGCAGCGTCGAGGACAGGGAGACCTATGGCTACACCTTC.